This passage covers 11 T cell receptor beta chains from one sample sequenced in a study of T cell responses to AZD1222 COVID-19 vaccine. Libraries were prepared by immunoSEQ multiplex PCR; TCRdb keeps only in-frame clonotypes and omits some of them. The table lists 100,000 or so clones, about 87% of them singletons, with more than 3.5% in the top ten. Here the sequenced sample was peripheral blood, taken on day 0 of MenACWY control vaccination. These receptors originate from an adult in good health.

This clone was seen just once. J is TRBJ2-7 and V is TRBV28; perhaps TRBD1 as D (6 bases). CDR1 is MDHEN and CDR2 is SYDVKM in the germline V gene. V was shortened by 4 bases and J by 3 bases, with 22 bases between the two germline ends. This CDR3 has 17 amino acids. The CDR3 sequence: CASSSISSNRESYEQYF. In DNA, the CDR3 is TGTGCCAGCAGTTCCATATCCAGCAACAGGGAGAGCTACGAGCAGTACTTC.

The rearrangement links TRBV4-3 to TRBJ2-4; 12 nucleotides align to TRBD2. The V gene end was trimmed by 0 bases and the J gene end by 8 bases; junction bases not matched to a gene: 11. Germline V lookup: CDR1 LGHNA, CDR2 YSLEER. The length of the CDR3 is 18 residues. CDR3 DNA: TGCGCCAGCAGCCAAGATGTGTCCCCTAGCGGGGGGGAAGACATTCAGTACTTC. This encodes CASSQDVSPSGGEDIQYF.

This clone was observed once. The chain joins TRBV2 to TRBJ1-1, with unresolved D. This CDR3 spans 13 amino acids. CDR1 SNHLY and CDR2 FYNNEI come from the germline V gene. V was trimmed by 6 bases and J by 3 bases, leaving 11 bases between them. The CDR3 DNA reads TGTGCCAGCAGAGGGTGGAGGGACACTGAAGCTTTCTTT. Translated: CASRGWRDTEAFF.

The chain recombines TRBV29-1 with TRBJ2-2; weak D call: TRBD1 (6 bases). Trimming shortened V by 7 bases and J by 1 base, and 10 bases separated the two germline ends. The CDR3 length is 13 residues. Looked up from germline, CDR1 is SQVTM and CDR2 is ANQGSEA. CDR3 amino acids: CSAWTENTGELFF. DNA for the CDR3: TGCAGCGCATGGACAGAGAACACCGGGGAGCTGTTTTTT.

This clone was observed a few times. The J gene is TRBJ1-1, the V gene TRBV7-2; D might be TRBD1 (5 bases). This CDR3 is 15 amino acids long. Trimming cost V 3 bases and J 1 base, with 12 bases left between them. Germline CDR1 SGHTA, CDR2 FQGNSA. The CDR3: CASSFTGQRNTEAFF. The CDR3 DNA follows: TGTGCCAGCAGCTTTACGGGGCAGCGGAACACTGAAGCTTTCTTT.

This rearrangement joins TRBV20-1 to TRBJ2-2, with 11 bases matching TRBD1. CDR1 is DFQATT and CDR2 is SNEGSKA in the germline V gene (reference sequence). The CDR3 is made up of 18 amino acids. V was pared by 3 bases and J by 5 bases, with 14 bases of the junction left unmatched. CDR3 coding DNA: TGCAGTGCTAGTAGGTGGGACAGGGGGAATTTTGCTACCGGGGAGCTGTTTTTT. Its protein is CSASRWDRGNFATGELFF.

This sequence joins TRBV7-8 and TRBJ1-2, with TRBD1 matching over 7 bases. The CDR3 loop spans 15 amino acids. CDR1 and CDR2 from the germline V gene are SGHVS and FQNEAQ. Trimming removed 1 base from V and 7 bases from J; junction bases left unmatched: 9. In nucleotides, the CDR3 is TGTGCCAGCAGCTTAGTTCCCAGGGGGAGGACTGGCTACACCTTC. It specifies CASSLVPRGRTGYTF.

This chain joins TRBV7-9 and TRBJ2-6; TRBD1 matches at 10 bases. The CDR3 is made up of 16 amino acids. V trimming: 6 bases; J trimming: 2 bases; junction bases outside the gene matches: 4. Germline CDR1 is SEHNR and CDR2 is FQNEAQ (reference sequence). This chain's CDR3 is CASRPGTGAGANVLTF. CDR3 bases: TGTGCCAGCAGGCCCGGGACAGGGGCTGGGGCCAACGTCCTGACTTTC.

This chain connects TRBV27 to TRBJ1-6; D gene unclear. CDR1 is MNHEY, CDR2 SMNVEV, per germline (reference sequence). The CDR3 loop spans 14 amino acids. V was clipped by 1 base and J by 7 bases, with 8 bases between them. The CDR3 nucleotides read TGTGCCAGCAGTTTATTAGGCGGGAATTCACCCCTCCACTTT. Protein: CASSLLGGNSPLHF.

The sample holds a few counts of this clone. The chain has TRBV6-5 and TRBJ1-1; D unclear. The germline CDR1 and CDR2 sequences are MNHEY and SVGAGI. CDR3 size: 12 residues. The V end was cut by 6 bases, the J end by 4 bases, with 9 bases between. The CDR3 is CASSEGITEAFF. DNA for the CDR3: TGTGCCAGCAGCGAGGGAATCACTGAAGCTTTCTTT.

This rearrangement joins TRBV6-5 to TRBJ1-1; D not certain. This CDR3 comprises 13 residues. V lost 2 bases, J lost 5 bases, and 9 bases lay in between. CDR1 is MNHEY, CDR2 SVGAGI, per germline. CDR3 region: CASSYTPATEAFF. The CDR3 bases are TGTGCCAGCAGTTACACCCCGGCGACTGAAGCTTTCTTT.